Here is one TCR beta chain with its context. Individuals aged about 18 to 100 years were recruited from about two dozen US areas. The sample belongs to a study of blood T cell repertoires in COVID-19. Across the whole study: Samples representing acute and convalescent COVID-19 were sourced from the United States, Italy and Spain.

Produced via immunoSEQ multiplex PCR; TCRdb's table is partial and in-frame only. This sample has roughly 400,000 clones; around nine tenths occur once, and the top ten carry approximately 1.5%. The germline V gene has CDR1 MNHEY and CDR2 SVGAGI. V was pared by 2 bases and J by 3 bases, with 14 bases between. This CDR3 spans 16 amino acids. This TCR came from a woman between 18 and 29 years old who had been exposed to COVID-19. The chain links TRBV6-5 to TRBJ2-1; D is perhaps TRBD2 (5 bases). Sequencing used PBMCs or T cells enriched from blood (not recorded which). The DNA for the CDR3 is TGTGCCAGCAGTTACGGGTCAGCGGTGAGCTACAATGAGCAGTTCTTC. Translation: CASSYGSAVSYNEQFF.